This T cell receptor beta chain was identified in a study of T cell changes during pregnancy in multiple sclerosis. The germline V gene encodes CDR1 SGHAT and CDR2 FQNNGV. The CDR3 spans 13 residues. Worth noting for this clone: Its ends do not fully match the called genes, so a read error is possible.

Repertoires were generated with immunoSEQ multiplex PCR, while TCRdb's copy carries only in-frame clones and drops some. The sample lists 35,000 or so clones; roughly 87% were seen once. The sequence was obtained from a female donor in good health, enrolled as a control in a pregnancy study. Here the sequenced sample was CD4+ T cells from peripheral blood mononuclear cells, taken after pregnancy. This chain connects TRBV11-2 to TRBJ2-3; D may be TRBD1 (7 bases). CDR3 in DNA: TGTGCCAGCAGCTCCCGCCGGGGGACAGACCTTTCCTTT. Its translation: CASSSRRGTDLSF.